This TCR beta chain was recorded in a study of T cell repertoires in cytomegalovirus infection. Findings and limits, study-wide: Carriers of CMV plus the relevant HLA were identified by cumulative public TCR beta family frequency.

TCRdb analysed the reads with MiXCR anew, one entry per CDR3 protein. Altogether 510,000 or so distinct CDR3 sequences are present, approximately 26% being singletons, with the ten largest covering 13%. About this clonotype itself: Its target is unknown.

This CDR3 comprises 16 residues. Germline V gene data show CDR1 as DFQATT and CDR2 as SNEGSKA (reference sequence). V was clipped by 0 bases and J by 0 bases, with 12 bases between them. This chain joins TRBV20-1 and TRBJ2-1, with D perhaps given as TRBD1 or TRBD2 (5 bases each). Sequenced input: PBMCs. The source is a human donor in good health (CMV status not recorded). Some clones in this sample may be carry-over from other donors' samples. CDR3 sequence: CSARDGTSSSYNEQFF. The CDR3 DNA sequence: TGCAGTGCTAGAGACGGGACGAGCAGCTCCTACAATGAGCAGTTCTTC.